This T cell receptor beta chain was retrieved from a study of monozygotic twins with inflammatory bowel disease. Germline values: CDR1 LNHDA, CDR2 SQIVND (reference sequence). The CDR3 runs 15 residues. TCRalpha along with TCRbeta cDNA was subjected to two nested PCRs lasting 16 and 9 cycles. TCRdb reworked the 5' RACE reads into one entry per CDR3 protein, no DNA. Its clone listing holds tens of thousands of distinct CDR3 sequences. This chain uses TRBV19 with TRBJ1-5; TCRdb proposes TRBD1, but this gene call is untestable without DNA. The source is a human donor with ulcerative colitis or Crohn's disease, or a healthy co-twin of an affected twin (not recorded which). Sequencing used blood. The CDR3 reads CASSGGVGGGQPQHF. The whole variable domain, filled in from reference TRBV19 and TRBJ1-5, reads DGGITQSPKYLFRKEGQNVTLSCEQNLNHDAMYWYRQDPGQGLRLIYYSQIVNDFQKGDIAEGYSVSREKKESFPLTVTSAQKNPTAFYLCASSGGVGGGQPQHFGDGTRLSIL.